This T cell receptor (beta chain) appears in the sequencing data of a study of beta chain features in type 1 diabetes (dated by TCRdb to about 2018). About the investigation overall: No differences in mean age, gender distribution, total cell number or subset yield were found between patients and healthy donors. A total of approximately 100,000,000 sorted cells were examined across all samples, and the number of cells per subset was strongly correlated with RNA yield. In the study, TCRB repertoires of sorted circulating CD4+ T cell subsets from recently diagnosed type 1 diabetes patients were compared with those of matched healthy donors. Whereas all 30 or so donors provided naive and central memory subsets, regulatory and stem cell-like memory subsets were isolated from just 8 patients and roughly 8 healthy donors.

The entire isolated RNA was reverse transcribed using the High Capacity cDNA Reverse Transcription Kit, and thus expressed TCRB transcripts were sequenced. Naive, central memory and regulatory T cell samples underwent deep immunoSEQ sequencing, averaging about 3.57 million total reads per sample. After sorted cells were lysed in RLT buffer, RNA was extracted with DNase-treated RNeasy Micro or Mini kits, with the choice depending on cell number. Each cell subset was processed on its own to prevent cross-contamination, while patient and healthy donor samples were processed together. TCRB sequences were amplified from cDNA with the immunoSEQ multiplex PCR, producing 87-bp fragments spanning the CDR3 region. Sequencing of the amplicons was done on the Illumina HiSeq platform. Per the source publication's procedure: PCR bias was computationally corrected using synthetic template baselines, reads within Hamming distance 2 were collapsed, and singletons that could not be merged were discarded. By aligning reads against IMGT, V, D and J genes, CDR3 length, and insertions or deletions at six rearrangement sites were assigned. Within each subset, clonotype counts were normalized to the number of sorted cells before true diversity and Gini coefficients were calculated with the tcR R package. The overlap coefficient, calculated on TCRB nucleotide sequences, was used to quantify repertoire sharing. TCRdb's version of the immuneACCESS table is confined to in-frame rearrangements and falls short of the full clone set. An unresolved V gene accounts for under half of the shortfall where checked; the remainder is of unknown origin. V, J and clone size are those of that table, while D and trimming were read from the DNA. The sample data list over 150,000 clones, and less than 15% of these were observed just once. Less than 0.7% of the sample rests with the top ten.

At the junction V is shortened by 5 bases and J by 2 bases; bases outside the gene matches: 6. From its cysteine to its phenylalanine, the CDR3 spans 16 amino acids. The sequence is cut down to CDR3 DNA, 48 bases in frame from base 1. The germline V gene (reference sequence) yields PRHDT for CDR1 and FYEKMQ for CDR2. What the study reported, not specific to this receptor: Because cDNA was sequenced instead of genomic DNA, highly expressing activated cells could be over-represented, though the groups showed no difference in activation or CD3 levels. Fewer insertions and more nucleotide deletions at VDJ recombination sites were observed in patients with type 1 diabetes, implying thymic rearrangement abnormalities. Because the HLA sub-analyses included only small numbers of individuals, any influence of HLA type on TCRB rearrangement was left unresolved. Type 1 diabetes patients showed a moderate but significant shortening of TCRB CDR3 length in all four CD4+ subsets. PCR may preferentially amplify shorter templates, but because patient and control samples were amplified and corrected together, any resulting skew would affect both groups equally. Naive, central memory and regulatory TCRB repertoires appeared to be more alike among patients than among healthy donors.

For this clone: Which antigen it targets is not known. No per-base quality is available; no much larger clone lies one base away.

Each donor gave one peripheral blood draw, averaging around 0.11 L, which was collected into heparinised tubes. A BD FACSAria II was used to sort naive, central memory, regulatory and stem cell-like memory CD4+ T cells with a panel that included CD45RO, CCR7, CD25, CD127, CD95 and CD27. Every sorted population had a purity above 95%. Right away, PBMCs were isolated by Lymphoprep density gradient centrifugation and were stained directly, with no culture step. To minimize batch effects, samples were stained and sorted in pairs, one healthy donor with one patient per experiment. This sequence originates from a woman aged 18 to 35 in good health. The chain joins TRBV13 to TRBJ2-6, and 7 junction bases match TRBD1. Sequenced: central memory CD4+ T cells from blood. The nucleotide sequence reads TGTGCCAGCAGCGTAACCGGACAGGCTGGGGCCAACGTCCTGACTTTC. Its amino acids are CASSVTGQAGANVLTF.